The 19 T cell receptor beta chains below all came from one sample that was sequenced in a study of blood T cells in healthy people across ages. A second PCR of 7 to 11 cycles used a sample-barcoded 5' primer and a J-beta primer mix. One entry per CDR3 protein results from TCRdb running MiXCR on the 5' RACE reads. Here the sample spans about 570,000 distinct CDR3 sequences, roughly a quarter being singletons. Separately, the same data were catalogued under a study of T cells of mothers and their children.

Sequencing was done on a sample of blood. The source of these receptors is a boy under 10 years old in good health.

This clonotype was seen a handful of times. The chain uses TRBV12-5 and TRBJ1-3, with D possibly TRBD1 on 5 matching bases. In germline, CDR1 is LGHNT, CDR2 FRNRAP. CDR3 size: 18 residues. Between the trimmed V and J ends, which lost 7 bases and 2 bases, there was a span of 24 bases. This chain's CDR3 is CASARGSERDQAGNTIYF. DNA of the CDR3: TGTGCTAGTGCCCGGGGCTCGGAGAGAGACCAGGCTGGAAACACCATATATTTT.

This chain links TRBV14 with TRBJ1-2; a possible D gene is TRBD1 (5 bases). This CDR3 is 18 amino acids long. The germline V gene encodes CDR1 SGHDN and CDR2 FVKESK. The V end lost 0 bases, the J end lost 4 bases, and 21 bases lay between the germline ends. The CDR3 region has the DNA TGTGCCAGCAGCCAAGAAGAGTATCGTTTCAGGGAGAGCTATGGCTACACCTTC. Translation: CASSQEEYRFRESYGYTF.

This clonotype was detected a few times. This rearrangement joins TRBV6-6 to TRBJ2-7; TRBD1 matches at 11 bases. CDR1 is MNHNY, CDR2 SVGAGI, per germline (reference sequence). The V segment lost 7 bases and the J segment 2 bases; nucleotides outside the gene matches: 1. This CDR3 region has 13 residues. The CDR3 loop is CASTDRGPYEQYF. As DNA, the CDR3 is TGTGCCAGCACGGACAGGGGGCCCTACGAGCAGTACTTC.

The CDR3, as DNA: TGTGCCAGCAACTCGTGGACTAGCGGATCGAACACCGGGGAGCTGTTTTTT. Protein sequence: CASNSWTSGSNTGELFF. V and J are TRBV3-1 and TRBJ2-2; TRBD2 agrees at 10 bases. The V gene end was trimmed by 7 bases and the J gene end by 0 bases; junction bases not matched to a gene: 8. CDR1 is LGHDT and CDR2 is YNNKEL in the germline V gene (reference sequence). The CDR3 is 17 residues long. The full variable domain, with the rest looked up from reference TRBV3-1 and TRBJ2-2, is DTAVSQTPKYLVTQMGNDKSIKCEQNLGHDTMYWYKQDSKKFLKIMFSYNNKELIINETVPNRFSPKSPDKAHLNLHINSLELGDSAVYFCASNSWTSGSNTGELFFGEGSRLTVL.

This clonotype occurred a few times. The rearrangement joins TRBV20-1 to TRBJ1-1, with TRBD1 matching over 8 bases. Trimming took 2 bases from V and 5 from J; bases not matched to a gene: 10. CDR1 and CDR2 from the germline V gene are DFQATT and SNEGSKA (reference sequence). CDR3 length: 15 residues. The DNA of the CDR3 is TGCAGTGCTAGACCCAGCGGACAGGGAGTTACTGAAGCTTTCTTT. Its protein is CSARPSGQGVTEAFF.

This clonotype has only a few counts. The J gene is TRBJ2-7, the V gene TRBV6-5; tentatively, D is TRBD2 (5 bases). Germline lookup yields CDR1 MNHEY and CDR2 SVGAGI. V was clipped by 5 bases and J by 3 bases, with 8 bases between them. This CDR3 spans 12 amino acids. In nucleotides, the CDR3 is TGTGCCAGCAGTCGGGGTTTCTACGAGCAGTACTTC. Its translation: CASSRGFYEQYF.

The chain recombines TRBV3-1 with TRBJ1-1; D is perhaps TRBD1 (5 bases). V was pared by 3 bases and J by 1 base, with 15 bases between. This CDR3 region has 16 residues. Germline values: CDR1 LGHDT, CDR2 YNNKEL (reference sequence). CDR3: CASSHPGYGKNTEAFF. The CDR3 region has the DNA TGTGCCAGCAGCCACCCAGGGTACGGTAAGAACACTGAAGCTTTCTTT.

The sample holds a few counts of this clonotype. This chain connects TRBV10-3 to TRBJ2-4; TRBD2 matches 8 bases. This CDR3 spans 13 amino acids. J was trimmed by 8 bases and V by 6 bases; bases with no gene match: 6. In germline, CDR1 is ENHRY, CDR2 SYGVKD. CDR3 region: CAIRPPGRDIQYF. The CDR3 DNA reads as TGTGCCATCAGACCCCCCGGGAGGGACATTCAGTACTTC.

This clonotype was picked up a small number of times. This sequence joins TRBV5-1 and TRBJ2-7; weak D call: TRBD2 (6 bases). The CDR3 loop spans 14 amino acids. Deletions cut 3 bases from V and 0 bases from J, with 10 bases between. Germline lookup yields CDR1 SGHRS and CDR2 YFSETQ. CDR3 bases: TGCGCCAGCAGCTCCCGGGACTTCTCCTACGAGCAGTACTTC. This translates into CASSSRDFSYEQYF.

V and J are TRBV20-1 and TRBJ2-5; TRBD2 aligns across 10 bases. Germline V gene data show CDR1 as DFQATT and CDR2 as SNEGSKA (reference sequence). There are 14 residues in the CDR3. V lost 6 bases and J lost 3; bases outside the gene matches: 7. CDR3 bases: TGCAGTGCGGCTCTAGCGGGAGTTAAAGAGACCCAGTACTTC. Translating it yields CSAALAGVKETQYF.

A few counts support this clonotype. The V gene is TRBV6-2 or TRBV6-3, the J gene TRBJ2-7; 8 bases are a match to TRBD2. Germline CDR1 is MNHEY and CDR2 is SVGEGT. Unmatched junction bases numbered 10, after V lost 0 bases and J lost 0 bases. The CDR3 extends over 18 amino acids. CDR3 sequence: CASSYSTSAREDSYEQYF. DNA of the CDR3: TGTGCCAGCAGTTACTCGACCAGCGCGCGGGAGGACTCCTACGAGCAGTACTTC.

The chain couples TRBV6-5 to TRBJ2-1; 10 bases agree with TRBD2. Germline V gene data show CDR1 as MNHEY and CDR2 as SVGAGI. The junction had 7 bases not matched to a gene; V was cut back by 2 bases and J by 0 bases. The CDR3 spans 18 residues. The CDR3 bases are TGTGCCAGCAGTTACGCAGAACGACTAGCGGGCTCCTACAATGAGCAGTTCTTC. Protein product: CASSYAERLAGSYNEQFF.

This clonotype has only a few counts. V is TRBV11-2 and J is TRBJ2-1; 7 bases align to TRBD2. In germline, CDR1 is SGHAT, CDR2 FQNNGV. The V and J ends lost 2 bases and 7 bases, in that order; junction bases with no gene match: 2. This CDR3 contains 13 residues. CDR3 sequence (DNA): TGTGCCAGCAGCTTACCAGCGGGGAATGAGCAGTTCTTC. Residues: CASSLPAGNEQFF.

The J gene is TRBJ2-7, the V gene TRBV10-3; TRBD1 agrees at 7 bases. With 2 bases clipped from V and 4 bases from J, the junction kept 5 bases outside the gene matches. CDR1 and CDR2 (germline): ENHRY, SYGVKD. The CDR3 extends over 14 amino acids. The CDR3 sequence: CAISEAQGVYEQYF. The CDR3 DNA reads as TGTGCCATCAGTGAGGCCCAGGGGGTTTACGAGCAGTACTTC.

This clonotype was counted between two and nine times. The chain has TRBV2 and TRBJ2-3, with 9 bases lining up with TRBD2. Germline CDR1 reads SNHLY; CDR2 reads FYNNEI. The trim removed 3 bases at V and 3 bases at J, leaving 4 bases unmatched. This CDR3 has 15 residues. The CDR3 DNA reads TGTGCCAGCAGTGATACGCGGGGGGGAACAGATACGCAGTATTTT. It specifies CASSDTRGGTDTQYF.

The chain joins TRBV20-1 to TRBJ2-5; a possible D gene is TRBD2 (6 bases). Germline V gene lookup returns CDR1 DFQATT and CDR2 SNEGSKA (reference sequence). This CDR3 is 14 amino acids long. V was trimmed by 0 bases and J by 4 bases, leaving 12 bases between them. The CDR3 region has the DNA TGCAGTGCTAGAGATGAGCGGGCAGGAGAGACCCAGTACTTC. Translating it yields CSARDERAGETQYF.

The chain carries TRBV28 and TRBJ2-5, with 8 bases aligning to TRBD2. Judging by the DNA end, TRBJ2-1 fits better; the J call may be wrong. The CDR3 has 16 amino acids. The germline gives CDR1 MDHEN, CDR2 SYDVKM. As DNA, the CDR3 is TGTGCCAGCAGTTCCCTTTCCCCGGGACTAGAGAATGAGCAGTTCTTC. Protein sequence: CASSSLSPGLENEQFF.

CDR3 sequence: CSANYLKEQYF. Here the CDR3 DNA reads TGCAGCGCTAATTATCTGAAGGAGCAGTACTTC. This chain connects TRBV29-1 to TRBJ2-7; D gene uncertain. This CDR3 region has 11 residues. V lost 7 bases and J 7 bases, leaving 14 bases between the germline ends. CDR1 is SQVTM and CDR2 is ANQGSEA in the germline V gene.

A few counts support this clonotype. This sequence joins TRBV9 and TRBJ2-1; D could derive from TRBD1 or TRBD2 (7 bases each). Trimming stripped 2 bases from V and 6 bases from J, with 12 bases between. The CDR3 sequence is 14 residues long. CDR1 is SGDLS and CDR2 is YYNGEE in the germline V gene. CDR3 nucleotides: TGTGCCAGCAGCGTCGGCAGGGGGGGCAATGAGCAGTTCTTC. Its translation is CASSVGRGGNEQFF.